This paragraph covers one T cell receptor beta chain sequence. One junction end disagrees with the germline gene, perhaps due to a read error. Using immunoSEQ multiplex PCR, the repertoire was profiled, and TCRdb retains in-frame clones only, with some absent. The sample yields roughly 20,000 clones, roughly 80% seen once. The CDR3 covers 18 residues. CDR1 and CDR2 from the germline V gene are SGHDN and FVKESK. Specified treatment: randomized to nivolumab then ipilimumab (arm A) or the reverse (arm B). From thawed PBMCs, live CD3+CD8+ cells negative for CD19 and CD56 were sorted. This sample stems from a study of sequential checkpoint blockade in melanoma. At the level of the study: First-line arms were nivolumab then ipilimumab, or the reverse, randomized 1:1.

This receptor was identified in a human donor with melanoma. The gene calls are TRBV14 and TRBJ1-1; TRBD1 aligns across 9 bases. Sequencing was performed on CD8+ T cells sorted from blood (inferred from file names), taken from a patient given nivolumab and ipilimumab in sequence. The CDR3 coding sequence is TGTGCCAGCACCCAAATAACCGGGACAGGGACATTGAGGACTGAAGCTTTCTTT. It specifies CASTQITGTGTLRTEAFF.